These 15 T cell receptor beta chains originate from one sample sequenced in a study of cytomegalovirus exposure and HLA in healthy donors. Amplification used 60 Vbeta primers and 13 Jbeta primers. TCRdb keeps only in-frame clones here, not all; method: immunoSEQ multiplex PCR. The specimen's table records about 160,000 clones. Sequencing used PBMCs. The receptors derive from a man in his thirties or forties in good health and CMV-seronegative.

Worth noting for this clone: A read error may account for a junction end that differs from germline. V usage is TRBV5-6 and J usage is TRBJ1-6, with D possibly TRBD1 on 5 matching bases. This CDR3 contains 15 residues. Per the germline V gene, CDR1 is SGHDT and CDR2 is YYEEEE. The CDR3 protein is CASSLGPLLRSPLHF. The CDR3 nucleotides read TGTGCCAGCAGTTTGGGGCCTTTATTGCGGTCACCCCTCCACTTT. Based on the CDR3 plus reference TRBV5-6 and TRBJ1-6, the full variable domain is DAGVTQSPTHLIKTRGQQVTLRCSPKSGHDTVSWYQQALGQGPQFIFQYYEEEERQRGNFPDRFSGHQFPNYSSELNVNALLLGDSALYLCASSLGPLLRSPLHFGNGTRLTVT.

The chain couples TRBV28 to TRBJ2-7, with D perhaps TRBD2 (6 bases). This CDR3 region has 14 residues. Trimming stripped 6 bases from V and 2 bases from J, with 14 bases between. Per germline, CDR1 MDHEN and CDR2 SYDVKM. This CDR3 reads CASSPLEGAYEQYF. Here the CDR3 DNA reads TGTGCCAGCAGCCCCTTGGAGGGTGCCTACGAGCAGTACTTC.

The V gene is TRBV12-2, the J gene TRBJ1-5; TRBD1 reflects the table's D call only, with no check against the DNA. TRBV12-2 is tagged as a pseudogene. There are 17 residues in the CDR3. The CDR3 nucleotides are TGTGCAAGTCGCTTAGCGCAGAATAGGGGTAGCAATCAGCCCCAGCATTTT. Encoded protein: CASRLAQNRGSNQPQHF.

The V call is TRBV30, the J call TRBJ2-5; 7 positions agree with TRBD2. TRBJ2-7 explains the end of the DNA better; the J call may be wrong. The CDR3 has 13 amino acids. Germline values: CDR1 GTSNPN, CDR2 SVGIG (reference sequence). The CDR3 protein is CALRTRGSYEQYF. In nucleotides, the CDR3 is TGTGCCTTGAGGACTAGGGGCTCCTACGAGCAGTACTTC.

This CDR3 reads CASSLARTSGQQETQYF. CDR3 nucleotides: TGCGCCAGCAGCTTGGCTAGGACTAGCGGACAGCAAGAGACCCAGTACTTC. This chain joins TRBV5-1 and TRBJ2-5; 10 bases agree with TRBD2. Germline CDR1 is SGHRS and CDR2 is YFSETQ. Trimming at V came to 0 bases and at J to 2 bases, leaving 7 bases not matched to a gene. This CDR3 contains 17 residues.

The chain couples TRBV7-9 to TRBJ2-7; D is ambiguous. The CDR3 runs to 12 residues. The V end lost 5 bases, the J end lost 2 bases, and 7 bases lay between the germline ends. The germline CDR1 and CDR2 sequences are SEHNR and FQNEAQ (reference sequence). Here the CDR3 DNA reads TGTGCCAGCAGCACTTATCCCTACGAGCAGTACTTC. Its protein product is CASSTYPYEQYF.

The chain combines TRBV19 with TRBJ2-1; perhaps TRBD1 as D (5 bases). The V end lost 5 bases, the J end lost 0 bases, and 11 bases lay between the germline ends. Germline values: CDR1 LNHDA, CDR2 SQIVND (reference sequence). This CDR3 has 15 amino acids. CDR3: CASSAGHFSYNEQFF. DNA of the CDR3: TGTGCCAGTAGTGCCGGACACTTCTCCTACAATGAGCAGTTCTTC.

V and J are TRBV7-8 and TRBJ1-5; 8 positions agree with TRBD1. The CDR3 totals 15 residues. Per the germline V gene, CDR1 is SGHVS and CDR2 is FQNEAQ. V lost 2 bases to trimming and J lost 2 bases; unmatched junction nucleotides: 2. CDR3 DNA sequence: TGTGCCAGCAGCTTACAGGGGGCTGGCAATCAGCCCCAGCATTTT. It is translated as CASSLQGAGNQPQHF.

The chain joins TRBV11-3 to TRBJ2-7; 11 nucleotides align to TRBD1. V dropped 5 bases and J dropped 4; count of bases not matched to a gene: 7. Germline V gene data show CDR1 as SGHNT and CDR2 as YENEEA. The length of the CDR3 is 15 residues. CDR3 in amino acids: CASSPGQGVLYEQYF. As DNA, the CDR3 is TGTGCCAGCAGCCCGGGACAGGGGGTTTTGTACGAGCAGTACTTC.

The V and J genes are TRBV5-1 and TRBJ1-5, with 9 bases identical to TRBD1. CDR3 length: 15 residues. Germline-derived CDR1 and CDR2 are SGHRS and YFSETQ. Trimming cost V 1 base and J 4 bases; bases outside gene matches: 3. CDR3: CASSLWTGENQPQHF. The DNA for the CDR3 is TGCGCCAGCAGCTTGTGGACAGGGGAAAATCAGCCCCAGCATTTT.

The chain has TRBV14 and TRBJ2-2; D is undetermined. The V and J ends lost 1 base and 7 bases respectively, with 7 bases between them. The CDR3 consists of 13 residues. Germline values: CDR1 SGHDN, CDR2 FVKESK. The CDR3 here is CASSQVRNGELFF. CDR3 nucleotides: TGTGCCAGCAGCCAAGTCAGGAACGGGGAGCTGTTTTTT.

The rearrangement links TRBV18 to TRBJ2-5, with TRBD2 identical over 11 bases. TRBJ2-7 matches the DNA end more closely, so the J call is doubtful. This CDR3 spans 15 amino acids. The V gene's germline CDR1 is KGHSH and CDR2 LQKENI. As DNA, the CDR3 is TGTGCCAGCTCACCTGGACTAGCGGGCTCCTACGAGCAGTACTTC. It is translated as CASSPGLAGSYEQYF.

The V gene is TRBV6-4, the J gene TRBJ1-5, with D possibly TRBD1 on 5 matching bases. V lost 5 bases to trimming and J lost 3 bases, with 8 bases between them. The CDR3 is made up of 13 amino acids. Germline-derived CDR1 and CDR2 are MRHNA and SNTAGT. The CDR3 DNA reads as TGTGCCAGCAGTCAGGGTCTCAATCAGCCCCAGCATTTT. Its protein is CASSQGLNQPQHF.

The chain couples TRBV6-6 to TRBJ2-5; maybe TRBD1 (5 bases). Trimming cost V 2 bases and J 0 bases, with 13 bases left between them. Germline-derived CDR1 and CDR2 are MNHNY and SVGAGI (reference sequence). The CDR3 spans 16 residues. The CDR3 loop is CASSYPPTGNQETQYF. CDR3 nucleotides: TGTGCCAGCAGTTACCCACCCACAGGCAACCAAGAGACCCAGTACTTC.

The CDR3 spells CASSPRGVFAETGPTNTGELFF. The CDR3 region has the DNA TGTGCCAGCTCACCACGGGGGGTATTCGCTGAGACGGGTCCAACGAACACCGGGGAGCTGTTTTTT. The chain has TRBV18 and TRBJ2-2; D is perhaps TRBD2 (6 bases). Between the trimmed V and J ends, which lost 1 base and 0 bases, there was a span of 27 bases. The germline V gene encodes CDR1 KGHSH and CDR2 LQKENI. The CDR3 runs to 22 residues.